This passage covers 7 T cell receptor beta chains from one sample sequenced in a study of cytomegalovirus exposure and HLA in healthy donors. The PCR contained 60 Vbeta and 13 Jbeta primers. Data came from immunoSEQ multiplex PCR; TCRdb stores just in-frame clones and leaves some out. The sample records over 120,000 clones, roughly 80% being singletons. Material: PBMCs. These receptor sequences come from a woman aged 25-40 years in good health and CMV-seronegative.

This rearrangement joins TRBV27 to TRBJ1-1; possibly TRBD1 for D (5 bases). This CDR3 spans 14 amino acids. V was clipped by 5 bases and J by 3 bases, with 13 bases between them. CDR1 is MNHEY, CDR2 SMNVEV, per germline (reference sequence). The CDR3 sequence: CASSPWRGDTEAFF. The CDR3, as DNA: TGTGCCAGCAGTCCTTGGCGGGGGGACACTGAAGCTTTCTTT.

CDR3 nucleotide sequence: TGCGCCAGCAGCCATAGCGGAGGTTACAATGAGCAGTTCTTC. Translation gives CASSHSGGYNEQFF. This chain connects TRBV4-3 to TRBJ2-1, with D possibly being TRBD2 (6 bases). Germline V gene sequence: CDR1 LGHNA, CDR2 YSLEER. This CDR3 is built from 14 residues. The germline V and J ends were trimmed by 3 bases and 4 bases, with 10 bases remaining between them.

This clone was observed a handful of times. The V call is TRBV10-2, the J call TRBJ2-2; tentative D call: TRBD1 (5 bases). CDR1 WSHSY and CDR2 SAAADI come from the germline V gene. The V gene lost 7 bases and the J gene lost 0 bases, with 9 bases spanning the gap. The CDR3 has 14 amino acids. CDR3 coding DNA: TGCGCCAGCATTACAGGTGCGAACACCGGGGAGCTGTTTTTT. Amino acid sequence: CASITGANTGELFF.

The genes are TRBV5-5 and TRBJ1-2, with 8 bases fitting TRBD1. Germline CDR1 and CDR2: SGHKS and YYEKEE (reference sequence). The CDR3 consists of 14 residues. The V and J ends lost 4 bases and 7 bases, in that order; junction bases with no gene match: 9. The CDR3 reads CASSPRQGMSGYTF. The CDR3 DNA reads TGTGCCAGCAGCCCAAGACAGGGGATGAGTGGCTACACCTTC.

This chain joins TRBV18 and TRBJ1-2, with 7 bases identical to TRBD1. This CDR3 region has 13 residues. Germline values: CDR1 KGHSH, CDR2 LQKENI. Trimming cost V 2 bases and J 13 bases; bases outside gene matches: 10. The CDR3 DNA sequence: TGTGCCAGCTCACCAGCCGGACAGGCGCCTTCCACCTTC. It is translated as CASSPAGQAPSTF.

The gene calls are TRBV19 and TRBJ2-2; tentatively, D is TRBD2 (5 bases). Germline CDR1 reads LNHDA; CDR2 reads SQIVND (reference sequence). The CDR3 covers 18 residues. V lost 10 bases and J 0 bases, leaving 24 bases between the germline ends. In DNA form, the CDR3 reads TGTGCCACCTCAGGAGGATTCGGCCTAACCCCGAACACCGGGGAGCTGTTTTTT. Its translation: CATSGGFGLTPNTGELFF.

The genes are TRBV7-6 and TRBJ2-6; 16 bases are shared with TRBD2. The CDR3 totals 22 residues. Trimming cost V 5 bases and J 2 bases; bases outside gene matches: 15. The germline V gene encodes CDR1 SGHVS and CDR2 FNYEAQ. CDR3 sequence: CASSRNPPGLAGGAPGANVLTF. DNA of the CDR3: TGTGCCAGCAGCCGAAACCCCCCGGGACTAGCGGGAGGGGCCCCTGGGGCCAACGTCCTGACTTTC. Complete variable domain (other parts from reference TRBV7-6 and TRBJ2-6): GAGVSQSPRYKVTKRGQDVALRCDPISGHVSLYWYRQALGQGPEFLTYFNYEAQQDKSGLPNDRFSAERPEGSISTLTIQRTEQRDSAMYRCASSRNPPGLAGGAPGANVLTFGAGSRLTVL.